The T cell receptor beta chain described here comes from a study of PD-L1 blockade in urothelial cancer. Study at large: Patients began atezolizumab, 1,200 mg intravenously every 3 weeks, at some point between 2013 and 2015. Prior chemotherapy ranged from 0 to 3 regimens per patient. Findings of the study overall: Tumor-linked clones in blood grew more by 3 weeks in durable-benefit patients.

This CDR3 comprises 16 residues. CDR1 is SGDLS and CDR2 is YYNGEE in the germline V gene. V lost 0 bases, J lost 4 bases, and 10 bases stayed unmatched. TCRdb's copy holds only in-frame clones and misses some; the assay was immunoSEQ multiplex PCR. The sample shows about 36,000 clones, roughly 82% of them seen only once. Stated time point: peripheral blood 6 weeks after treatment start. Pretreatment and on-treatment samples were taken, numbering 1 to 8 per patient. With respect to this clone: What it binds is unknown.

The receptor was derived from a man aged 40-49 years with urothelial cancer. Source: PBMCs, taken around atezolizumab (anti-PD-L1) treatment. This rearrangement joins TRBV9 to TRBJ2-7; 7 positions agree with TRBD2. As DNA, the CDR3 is TGTGCCAGCAGCGTAGAGGCTAGCGGTGTTTTATACGAGCAGTACTTC. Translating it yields CASSVEASGVLYEQYF.